This T cell receptor (beta chain) was found in a study of shared clonotypes between healthy human individuals. The donor cohort consisted entirely of Caucasian adults residing in Nashville, Tennessee. Note on this clone: What it recognizes is unknown.

The assay was run at deep level. Clones were read by immunoSEQ multiplex PCR, and TCRdb kept only the in-frame ones, dropping some. The sample lists about 480,000 clones, roughly 85% occurring once. Germline CDR1 and CDR2: SGHVS and FQNEAQ. This CDR3 is built from 14 residues. Between the trimmed V and J ends, which lost 3 bases and 5 bases, there was a span of 13 bases. Notes on the study in general: Researchers sampled only blood; tissue repertoires likely differ.

V usage is TRBV7-8 and J usage is TRBJ2-5; unclear D gene. Sequencing was performed on PBMCs. This TCR derives from a woman aged 40 to 49 in good health. Some clones in this sample may be carry-over from other donors' samples. DNA of the CDR3: TGTGCCAGCAGCTTTGGCGGTTCCGGGGAGACCCAGTACTTC. Encoded protein: CASSFGGSGETQYF.